The following is a T cell receptor (beta chain) sequence with its context. No antigen is known for it. This record belongs to a study of memory B cells and T cells in multiple sclerosis. Stimulus-free culture yielded autoproliferating CFSE-dim and non-proliferating CFSE-high T cells, each sequenced separately. Pooled replicate wells came from 5x10^7 CFSE-labeled PBMCs cultured less than 8 days without stimulus. Using immunoSEQ multiplex PCR, the repertoire was profiled, and TCRdb retains in-frame clones only, with some absent. This table has around 50,000 clones, approximately 80% appearing once. The sequence was collected from a human donor with multiple sclerosis. The sequencing sample was made of PBMCs from blood kept in culture.

The CDR3 region has the DNA TGTGCCAGCAGTTTAACCGGGGCGGATTGGGAGACCCAGTACTTC. This sequence encodes CASSLTGADWETQYF. This chain joins TRBV28 and TRBJ2-5, with D possibly being TRBD1 or TRBD2 (5 bases each). The CDR3 contains 15 residues. Germline V lookup: CDR1 MDHEN, CDR2 SYDVKM. The V end lost 2 bases, the J end lost 5 bases, and 15 bases lay between the germline ends.